The present TCR beta chain was sequenced within a study of T cells in tuberculosis. Unsorted cryopreserved PBMC were sequenced, averaging around 100,000 T cells per clinical donor. Findings and caveats of the study: Cases with active tuberculosis were adults, while controls were adolescents. GMM-specific TCRs were nearer to active tuberculosis alpha repertoires, suggesting expansion.

This CDR3 is 14 amino acids long. Trimming at V came to 4 bases and at J to 6 bases, leaving 6 bases not matched to a gene. Germline V lookup: CDR1 SGDLS, CDR2 YYNGEE. Note on this clone: No antigen is known for it.

TCRdb's copy holds only in-frame clones and misses some; the assay was immunoSEQ multiplex PCR. The sample lists 28,000 or so clones, 90% occurring once. Sequenced input: PBMCs. The TCR was taken from a donor aged 10 to 29 with latent tuberculosis or without tuberculosis infection. The chain couples TRBV9 to TRBJ2-2; 7 nucleotides line up with TRBD1. CDR3 sequence (DNA): TGTGCCAGCAGCCCCCTCGACAGGGCCGGGGAGCTGTTTTTT. It encodes CASSPLDRAGELFF.